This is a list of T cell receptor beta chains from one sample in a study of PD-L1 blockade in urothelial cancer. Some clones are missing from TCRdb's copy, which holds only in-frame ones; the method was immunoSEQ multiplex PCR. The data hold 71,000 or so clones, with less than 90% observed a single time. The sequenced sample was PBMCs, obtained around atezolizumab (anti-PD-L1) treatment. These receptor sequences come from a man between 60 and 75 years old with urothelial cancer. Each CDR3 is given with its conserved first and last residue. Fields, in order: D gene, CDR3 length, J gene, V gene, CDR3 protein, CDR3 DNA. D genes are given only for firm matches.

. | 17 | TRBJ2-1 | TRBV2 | CASSDTLGGVTYNEQFF | TGTGCCAGCAGTGATACGCTTGGAGGAGTGACCTACAATGAGCAGTTCTTC
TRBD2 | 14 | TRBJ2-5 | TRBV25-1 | CASSGSGTHGAQYF | TGTGCCAGCAGTGGCAGCGGGACTCATGGGGCCCAGTACTTC
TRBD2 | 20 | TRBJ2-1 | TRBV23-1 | CASSQDRLAGATLRYNEQFF | TGCGCCAGCAGTCAAGACAGACTAGCGGGAGCCACCCTTCGGTACAATGAGCAGTTCTTC
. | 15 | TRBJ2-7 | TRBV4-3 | CASSQDRGISYEQYF | TGCGCCAGCAGCCAAGACAGGGGAATCTCCTACGAGCAGTACTTC
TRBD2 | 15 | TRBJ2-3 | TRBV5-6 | CASSAGLATTDTQYF | TGTGCCAGCAGCGCGGGACTAGCGACGACAGATACGCAGTATTTT
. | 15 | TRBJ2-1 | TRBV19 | CASSTRGSSYNEQFF | TGTGCCAGTAGTACCCGGGGGAGCTCCTACAATGAGCAGTTCTTC
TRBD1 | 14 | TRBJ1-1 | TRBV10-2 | CASSNRDRNTEAFF | TGCGCCAGCAGTAACCGGGACAGGAACACTGAAGCTTTCTTT
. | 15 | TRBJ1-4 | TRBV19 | CASSMLRARDEKLFF | TGTGCCAGTAGTATGCTCAGGGCAAGGGATGAAAAACTGTTTTTT
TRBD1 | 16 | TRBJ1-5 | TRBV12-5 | CASGLVRDRSNQPQHF | TGTGCTAGTGGTTTGGTTAGGGACAGGAGTAATCAGCCCCAGCATTTT
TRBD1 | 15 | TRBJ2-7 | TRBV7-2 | CASSPEGGRSYEQYF | TGTGCCAGCAGCCCAGAAGGGGGCCGCTCCTACGAGCAGTACTTC